The 10 T cell receptor beta chains presented below share a single source sample, sequenced in a study of PD-1 blockade in classical Hodgkin lymphoma. Assay: immunoSEQ multiplex PCR; the TCRdb copy retains only in-frame clones and omits some. The sample has about 12,000 clones, 84% seen once. Relapses following autologous stem cell transplantation were seen in all patients, with brentuximab vedotin exposure varying. Magnetic negative selection, applied to thawed PBMCs, was used to isolate the CD8+ T cells. The sample here was CD8+ T cells from blood, taken at baseline. Receptor source: a human donor with classical Hodgkin lymphoma.

The chain uses TRBV30 and TRBJ2-1, with D possibly being TRBD2 (6 bases). The V end lost 5 bases, the J end lost 0 bases, and 8 bases lay between the germline ends. Per germline, CDR1 GTSNPN and CDR2 SVGIG (reference sequence). The length of the CDR3 is 13 residues. The CDR3 DNA sequence: TGTGCCTGGGACGGGAGCTCCTACAATGAGCAGTTCTTC. Its protein is CAWDGSSYNEQFF. The variable domain in full, completed from reference TRBV30 and TRBJ2-1, reads SQTIHQWPATLVQPVGSPLSLECTVEGTSNPNLYWYRQAAGRGLQLLFYSVGIGQISSEVPQNLSASRPQDRQFILSSKKLLLSDSGFYLCAWDGSSYNEQFFGPGTRLTVL.

The chain couples TRBV27 to TRBJ2-7, with 8 nucleotides matching TRBD2. The CDR3 runs 15 residues. The germline gives CDR1 MNHEY, CDR2 SMNVEV (reference sequence). V shed 3 bases and J 3 bases; nucleotides not matched to a gene: 7. CDR3 in DNA: TGTGCCAGCAGTTTCGGAATAGCGGGACTCTACGAGCAGTACTTC. Its translation is CASSFGIAGLYEQYF.

The V and J genes are TRBV30 and TRBJ2-5; 7 nucleotides match TRBD1. The germline V gene has CDR1 GTSNPN and CDR2 SVGIG (reference sequence). CDR3 length equals 15 residues. Losses at the gene ends were 2 bases for V and 2 bases for J; bases not matched to a gene: 8. CDR3 sequence: CAWSIGTASQETQYF. DNA of the CDR3: TGTGCCTGGAGTATCGGGACAGCGAGTCAAGAGACCCAGTACTTC.

This clone was seen a few times. This chain links TRBV30 with TRBJ1-5; D uncertain. V shed 0 bases and J shed 0 bases, with 3 bases lying between them. CDR3 length equals 13 residues. Germline V lookup: CDR1 GTSNPN, CDR2 SVGIG (reference sequence). CDR3 sequence reads: CAWSVDSNQPQHF. The CDR3 DNA sequence: TGTGCCTGGAGTGTCGATAGCAATCAGCCCCAGCATTTT. The whole variable domain, remainder taken from reference TRBV30 and TRBJ1-5, is SQTIHQWPATLVQPVGSPLSLECTVEGTSNPNLYWYRQAAGRGLQLLFYSVGIGQISSEVPQNLSASRPQDRQFILSSKKLLLSDSGFYLCAWSVDSNQPQHFGDGTRLSIL.

This chain joins TRBV5-6 and TRBJ2-1, with TRBD2 matching 10 bases. J gave up 4 bases and V 4 bases, and 11 bases lay outside the gene matches. This CDR3 is 17 amino acids long. Germline-derived CDR1 and CDR2 are SGHDT and YYEEEE. In DNA form, the CDR3 reads TGTGCCAGCAGCCCGGACCGGGCTAGCGGGAGATACAATGAGCAGTTCTTC. Translation: CASSPDRASGRYNEQFF.

The rearrangement links TRBV6-5 to TRBJ2-7, with 9 bases identical to TRBD2. With 2 bases clipped from V and 2 bases from J, the junction kept 4 bases outside the gene matches. CDR3 length: 15 amino acids. Germline V gene data show CDR1 as MNHEY and CDR2 as SVGAGI. The CDR3 is CASSYGPSGTYEQYF. DNA of the CDR3: TGTGCCAGCAGTTACGGGCCTAGCGGGACCTACGAGCAGTACTTC.

This chain uses TRBV4-1 with TRBJ2-3, with a possible D match to TRBD1 (5 bases). Per germline, CDR1 MGHRA and CDR2 YSYEKL. The CDR3 has 16 residues. V shed 1 base and J shed 0 bases, with 11 bases lying between them. CDR3 in amino acids: CASSQVGAGSTDTQYF. The CDR3 coding sequence is TGCGCCAGCAGCCAAGTAGGGGCAGGTAGCACAGATACGCAGTATTTT.

This rearrangement joins TRBV28 to TRBJ1-5, with unresolved D. This CDR3 has 15 residues. Germline values: CDR1 MDHEN, CDR2 SYDVKM. V lost 5 bases and J 4 bases, leaving 15 bases between the germline ends. In DNA form, the CDR3 reads TGTGCCAGCAGTGAGTACAGCGGAGAGAATCAGCCCCAGCATTTT. Translated: CASSEYSGENQPQHF.

The sample holds one count of this clone. The rearrangement uses TRBV6-5 and TRBJ2-1; a weak D match, TRBD2 (5 bases). This CDR3 is 15 amino acids long. The V end was cut by 4 bases, the J end by 8 bases, with 18 bases between. Germline V CDR1 and CDR2: MNHEY, SVGAGI. Here the CDR3 reads CASSSLVGGLDEQFF. CDR3 bases: TGTGCCAGCAGTTCACTAGTAGGCGGTCTGGATGAGCAGTTCTTC.

The gene calls are TRBV27 and TRBJ2-7; perhaps TRBD2 as D (6 bases). The V gene lost 5 bases and the J gene lost 2 bases, with 19 bases spanning the gap. Germline V gives CDR1 MNHEY, CDR2 SMNVEV (reference sequence). The CDR3 contains 16 residues. CDR3 bases: TGTGCCAGCAGTGCCACCACCCCGCGGGGTCCCTACGAGCAGTACTTC. Translating gives CASSATTPRGPYEQYF.